The sequence of this TCR beta chain was determined in a study of cytomegalovirus exposure and HLA in healthy donors. Libraries were prepared by immunoSEQ multiplex PCR; TCRdb keeps only in-frame clonotypes and omits some of them. The table has roughly 70,000 clones, approximately 97% seen once. The specimen sequenced was PBMCs. The clonotype originates from a woman aged 18 to 35 in good health and CMV-seropositive.

DNA of the CDR3: TGTGCCAGCTCACCGGTTCAGGGGGTCCGGGAAAGCTATGGCTACACCTTC. Residues: CASSPVQGVRESYGYTF. This chain connects TRBV18 to TRBJ1-2; 7 bases map to TRBD1. V gave up 3 bases and J gave up 4 bases; unmatched junction bases: 14. In germline, CDR1 is KGHSH, CDR2 LQKENI. This CDR3 comprises 17 residues. Based on the CDR3 plus reference TRBV18 and TRBJ1-2, the full variable domain is NAGVMQNPRHLVRRRGQEARLRCSPMKGHSHVYWYRQLPEEGLKFMVYLQKENIIDESGMPKERFSAEFPKEGPSILRIQQVVRGDSAAYFCASSPVQGVRESYGYTFGSGTRLTVV.